The 26 T cell receptor beta chains listed next were all sequenced from one sample in a study of breast tumors, draining lymph nodes, adjacent tissues. MiXCR, run by TCRdb on the multiplex PCR reads, gives a single entry per CDR3 protein. Seen here are tens of thousands of distinct CDR3 sequences, roughly 23% observed once, and the top ten hold 6.5% to 8%. Sequencing was carried out using breast tumor tissue. Receptors were obtained from a female donor with breast cancer. Some clones in this sample may be carry-over from other donors' samples.

The chain's CDR3 is CASRTGKDTEAFF. The CDR3 bases are TGTGCCAGTAGGACAGGGAAGGACACTGAAGCTTTCTTT. V usage is TRBV19 and J usage is TRBJ1-1; 7 bases line up with TRBD1. This CDR3 has 13 amino acids. Trimming at V came to 6 bases and at J to 3 bases, leaving 4 bases not matched to a gene. Germline V CDR1 and CDR2: LNHDA, SQIVND (reference sequence). The complete variable domain, with remaining parts taken from reference TRBV19 and TRBJ1-1, reads DGGITQSPKYLFRKEGQNVTLSCEQNLNHDAMYWYRQDPGQGLRLIYYSQIVNDFQKGDIAEGYSVSREKKESFPLTVTSAQKNPTAFYLCASRTGKDTEAFFGQGTRLTVV.

This clonotype was observed at least ten times. The chain couples TRBV4-1 to TRBJ2-3; D ambiguous. Germline CDR1 reads MGHRA; CDR2 reads YSYEKL. The CDR3 consists of 17 residues. V lost 2 bases and J 1 base, leaving 16 bases between the germline ends. For the CDR3, the DNA is TGCGCCAGCAGCCAACTCCCCGACCCCGGTCGCACAGATACGCAGTATTTT. This sequence encodes CASSQLPDPGRTDTQYF.

CDR3 region: CASSWDFRSYNEQFF. For the CDR3, the DNA is TGTGCCAGCAGTTGGGACTTTCGCTCCTACAATGAGCAGTTCTTC. The J gene is TRBJ2-1, the V gene TRBV6-5, with D possibly being TRBD2 (6 bases). This CDR3 contains 15 residues. V shed 4 bases and J shed 0 bases, with 10 bases lying between them. Germline V gene sequence: CDR1 MNHEY, CDR2 SVGAGI.

This clonotype was seen at least ten times. V and J are TRBV2 and TRBJ2-5; D is ambiguous. This CDR3 has 10 residues. The germline gives CDR1 SNHLY, CDR2 FYNNEI. The V end lost 8 bases, the J end lost 7 bases, and 8 bases lay between the germline ends. The CDR3 region has the DNA TGTGCCAGCCGCTACGGGACCCAGTACTTC. Protein sequence: CASRYGTQYF.

The rearrangement joins TRBV13 to TRBJ2-4, with D hard to call. Germline V lookup: CDR1 PRHDT, CDR2 FYEKMQ (reference sequence). The germline V and J ends were trimmed by 11 bases and 0 bases, with 11 bases remaining between them. There are 13 residues in the CDR3. The CDR3 loop reads CAASIGAKNIQYF. The CDR3 DNA sequence: TGTGCCGCCAGTATTGGAGCCAAAAACATTCAGTACTTC.

Remarks on this clonotype: A much larger clone sits a single nucleotide away, making a read error possible. The V gene is TRBV11-1, the J gene TRBJ1-2; unclear D gene. The CDR3 is made up of 13 amino acids. Germline V gene lookup returns CDR1 SGHAT and CDR2 FQDESV (reference sequence). V shed 6 bases and J shed 7 bases, with 15 bases lying between them. The CDR3: CASSGASRRGYTF. CDR3 nucleotides: TGTGCCAGCAGTGGCGCCTCGCGTCGTGGCTACACCTTC.

This clonotype was seen ten or more times. This chain uses TRBV20-1 with TRBJ1-3; D gene uncertain. The CDR3 is made up of 18 amino acids. The V end was cut by 2 bases, the J end by 0 bases, with 20 bases between. CDR1 and CDR2 (germline): DFQATT, SNEGSKA (reference sequence). This CDR3 is CSARRQTQRDRSGNTIYF. CDR3 nucleotide sequence: TGCAGTGCTAGACGGCAGACCCAAAGGGATCGCTCTGGAAACACCATATATTTT.

The table lists this clonotype with many counts. The V gene is TRBV29-1, the J gene TRBJ2-7; no definite D call. The V end lost 4 bases, the J end lost 4 bases, and 14 bases lay between the germline ends. This CDR3 contains 13 residues. Germline CDR1 is SQVTM and CDR2 is ANQGSEA. In DNA form, the CDR3 reads TGCAGCGTTGTTATAGTGGGTAATTACGAGCAGTACTTC. This translates into CSVVIVGNYEQYF.

Comment on this clonotype: This may be a read error: a much more frequent sequence differs by one nucleotide. The V call is TRBV10-3, the J call TRBJ2-2, with D perhaps TRBD1 (5 bases). The CDR3 has 12 amino acids. CDR1 is ENHRY, CDR2 SYGVKD, per germline. V dropped 3 bases and J dropped 9 bases, with 8 bases sitting between them. The CDR3, as DNA: TGTGCCATCAGTGAAGGGGCCCGGGAGCTGTTTTTT. Amino acid sequence: CAISEGARELFF.

Note on this clonotype: A much larger clone differs by one base, so this may be a read error. This chain links TRBV19 with TRBJ1-3; possibly TRBD1 for D (5 bases). CDR1 LNHDA and CDR2 SQIVND come from the germline V gene (reference sequence). This CDR3 spans 15 amino acids. CDR3 sequence: CASKNRDGSGSTIYF. The CDR3 DNA is TGTGCCAGTAAAAACCGGGACGGCTCTGGAAGCACCATATATTTT.

This clonotype was detected many times. This rearrangement joins TRBV14 to TRBJ1-2; the D is unclear. CDR1 SGHDN and CDR2 FVKESK come from the germline V gene. Trimming shortened V by 2 bases and J by 4 bases, and 11 bases separated the two germline ends. This CDR3 is 14 amino acids long. The CDR3 coding sequence is TGTGCCAGCAGCCAACAGGCCGGCCTCTATGGCTACACCTTC. It translates to CASSQQAGLYGYTF.

A few counts support this clonotype. The chain recombines TRBV5-4 with TRBJ2-1; D is unclear. Trimming left V 0 bases short and J 0 bases short, with 10 bases between. The CDR3 is made up of 16 amino acids. In germline, CDR1 is SGHNT, CDR2 YYREEE (reference sequence). The CDR3 sequence: CASSLARGASYNEQFF. CDR3 sequence (DNA): TGTGCCAGCAGCTTGGCGCGCGGAGCCTCCTACAATGAGCAGTTCTTC.

J is TRBJ1-5 and V is TRBV6-1; D gene uncertain. The germline gives CDR1 MNHNS, CDR2 SASEGT. The CDR3 runs 16 residues. Trimming shortened V by 1 base and J by 3 bases, and 13 bases separated the two germline ends. The CDR3 reads CASSEGGYGVNQPQHF. As DNA, the CDR3 is TGTGCCAGCAGTGAAGGAGGGTATGGAGTCAATCAGCCCCAGCATTTT.

This clonotype was counted ten times or more. This sequence joins TRBV27 and TRBJ2-3; possible D gene TRBD1, 5 bases. This CDR3 region has 14 residues. V was trimmed by 4 bases and J by 2 bases, leaving 10 bases between them. Germline loops: CDR1 MNHEY, CDR2 SMNVEV (reference sequence). CDR3 loop: CASSSTVPTDTQYF. CDR3 DNA sequence: TGTGCCAGCAGTTCGACAGTACCCACAGATACGCAGTATTTT.

Many counts were recorded for this clonotype. The V and J genes are TRBV11-2 and TRBJ1-6; 11 bases agree with TRBD1. Losses at the gene ends were 5 bases for V and 14 bases for J; bases not matched to a gene: 23. The length of the CDR3 is 19 residues. Per germline, CDR1 SGHAT and CDR2 FQNNGV. The CDR3 here is CASSLPPGQGVFAGSALHF. The CDR3 nucleotides are TGTGCCAGCAGCCTCCCCCCGGGACAGGGGGTTTTTGCGGGCTCGGCCCTCCACTTT.

This clonotype was found many times. This chain joins TRBV5-6 and TRBJ2-7, with 10 bases fitting TRBD1. CDR3 length equals 14 residues. The V and J ends lost 4 bases and 2 bases, in that order; junction bases with no gene match: 3. Per germline, CDR1 SGHDT and CDR2 YYEEEE. The CDR3 bases are TGTGCCAGCAGCCCCGGGACAGGGGCCTACGAGCAGTACTTC. Translated, it gives CASSPGTGAYEQYF.

This clonotype came up many times. The gene calls are TRBV10-3 and TRBJ1-5, with D unresolved. The V end was cut by 10 bases, the J end by 4 bases, with 11 bases between. From germline, CDR1 is ENHRY and CDR2 SYGVKD. This CDR3 spans 12 amino acids. The CDR3 loop is CANGDGNQPQHF. DNA for the CDR3: TGTGCCAACGGAGACGGGAATCAGCCCCAGCATTTT.

At least ten counts were recorded for this clonotype. This rearrangement joins TRBV7-9 to TRBJ2-2, with 12 bases aligning to TRBD2. The length of the CDR3 is 18 residues. V shed 5 bases, J shed 2 bases, and the junction held 9 bases outside the gene matches. CDR1 is SEHNR, CDR2 FQNEAQ, per germline (reference sequence). This CDR3 reads CASSPRLAGATNTGELFF. CDR3 in DNA: TGTGCCAGCAGCCCGAGACTAGCGGGGGCCACCAACACCGGGGAGCTGTTTTTT.

The chain recombines TRBV6-6 with TRBJ1-1; D is unclear. V lost 7 bases, J lost 4 bases, and 7 bases lay in between. The CDR3 is made up of 11 amino acids. Germline V gene lookup returns CDR1 MNHNY and CDR2 SVGAGI (reference sequence). The CDR3 protein is CASTFGTEAFF. CDR3 DNA sequence: TGTGCCAGCACTTTCGGCACTGAAGCTTTCTTT.

This clonotype was found many times. The chain carries TRBV5-1 and TRBJ1-6; 8 bases align to TRBD1. After removal of 2 bases from V and 3 bases from J, the junction contained 4 bases not matched to a gene. Germline loops: CDR1 SGHRS, CDR2 YFSETQ. The CDR3 consists of 16 residues. As DNA, the CDR3 is TGCGCCAGCAGCTTACGACAGGGGAACTATAATTCACCCCTCCACTTT. Translating it yields CASSLRQGNYNSPLHF.

This clonotype was recorded many times. The chain couples TRBV10-3 to TRBJ1-6; TRBD1 might be the D (5 bases). This CDR3 spans 14 amino acids. Germline loops: CDR1 ENHRY, CDR2 SYGVKD. The V end lost 7 bases, the J end lost 4 bases, and 11 bases lay between the germline ends. In DNA, the CDR3 is TGTGCCATCACCCGGGACGGTTATAATTCACCCCTCCACTTT. Its protein is CAITRDGYNSPLHF.

This clonotype came up many times. The chain combines TRBV19 with TRBJ2-7; 10 bases are shared with TRBD1. There are 13 residues in the CDR3. With 4 bases clipped from V and 6 bases from J, the junction kept 3 bases outside the gene matches. Germline V gene data show CDR1 as LNHDA and CDR2 as SQIVND (reference sequence). DNA for the CDR3: TGTGCCAGTAGTACAAGACAGGGGGCCGAGCAGTACTTC. Residues: CASSTRQGAEQYF.

This clonotype came up many times. The rearrangement links TRBV20-1 to TRBJ1-4; D may be TRBD1 (6 bases). V lost 3 bases and J lost 7, with 15 bases in between. CDR1 is DFQATT, CDR2 SNEGSKA, per germline (reference sequence). This CDR3 is built from 14 residues. The CDR3 loop is CSASRAGEVEKLFF. In DNA form, the CDR3 reads TGCAGTGCTAGCCGGGCAGGGGAAGTTGAAAAACTGTTTTTT.

This clonotype has ten or more counts. The rearrangement links TRBV11-2 to TRBJ2-7; 13 bases are a match to TRBD2. V trimming: 4 bases; J trimming: 4 bases; junction bases outside the gene matches: 4. The germline V gene has CDR1 SGHAT and CDR2 FQNNGV. This CDR3 comprises 15 residues. DNA of the CDR3: TGTGCCAGCAGCTCCACTAGCGGGGGGGGGTACGAGCAGTACTTC. Translation: CASSSTSGGGYEQYF. Together with reference TRBV11-2 and TRBJ2-7, the CDR3 gives the full variable domain: EAGVAQSPRYKIIEKRQSVAFWCNPISGHATLYWYQQILGQGPKLLIQFQNNGVVDDSQLPKDRFSAERLKGVDSTLKIQPAKLEDSAVYLCASSSTSGGGYEQYFGPGTRLTVT.

This clonotype has ten or more counts. The V gene is TRBV20-1, the J gene TRBJ1-5; D gene unclear. Germline loops: CDR1 DFQATT, CDR2 SNEGSKA (reference sequence). V dropped 0 bases and J dropped 4 bases, with 7 bases sitting between them. The CDR3 is 13 residues long. The CDR3 reads CSARDSPNQPQHF. The CDR3 nucleotides are TGCAGTGCTAGAGATTCCCCTAATCAGCCCCAGCATTTT.

This clonotype was detected many times. The V gene is TRBV14, the J gene TRBJ2-2; D is perhaps TRBD2 (6 bases). This CDR3 comprises 19 residues. Trimming removed 3 bases at V and 0 bases at J, with 20 bases between. Germline values: CDR1 SGHDN, CDR2 FVKESK. In DNA form, the CDR3 reads TGTGCCAGCAGCCAGGAATCCCCGAGGACGGGAGCGAACACCGGGGAGCTGTTTTTT. Amino acid sequence: CASSQESPRTGANTGELFF.